This is a list of T cell receptor beta chains from one sample in a study of OX40 agonist ivuxolimab in advanced cancers. Produced via immunoSEQ multiplex PCR; TCRdb's table is partial and in-frame only. Here the sample spans some 79,000 clones, roughly 85% being singletons. Sample: CD4+ or CD8+ T cells sorted from blood, taken in a trial of the OX40 agonist ivuxolimab. The receptors originated from an adult with an advanced solid tumor such as melanoma, head and neck, liver or kidney cancer. CDR3s include the opening cysteine and the closing phenylalanine or tryptophan. The D gene is left open where the match is weak. Clone size appears in some rows only: once, few, many, or a class for an expanded clone.

abundance	j_gene	d_gene	v_gene	CDR3nt	CDR3aa
-	TRBJ2-2	TRBD2	TRBV7-3	TGTGCCAGCAGCTTAGTGGGAGGGCCGGGGACCGGGGAGCTGTTTTTT	CASSLVGGPGTGELFF
-	TRBJ2-1	-	TRBV5-1	TGCGCCAGCAGCTTAACGGGAGCGGATGAGCAGTTCTTC	CASSLTGADEQFF
-	TRBJ1-5	-	TRBV6-6	TGTGCCAGCAGTTCACAAAGCAGGGGAAGCAATCAGCCCCAGCATTTT	CASSSQSRGSNQPQHF
-	TRBJ2-7	TRBD2	TRBV28	TGTGCCAGCAGCATCACTAGCGGACCCCGTTACGAGCAGTACTTC	CASSITSGPRYEQYF
-	TRBJ1-1	TRBD1	TRBV30	TGTGCCTGGACTTGGGACAGGCTGAACACTGAAGCTTTCTTT	CAWTWDRLNTEAFF
-	TRBJ2-6	-	TRBV19	TGTGCCAGTAGTCAAACCGGGTCGAGCTCTGGGGCCAACGTCCTGACTTTC	CASSQTGSSSGANVLTF
-	TRBJ2-1	-	TRBV6-7	TGTGCCAGCATTACCCCGAAGCCGAGACACAATGAGCAGTTCTTC	CASITPKPRHNEQFF
-	TRBJ1-1	-	TRBV10-3	TGTGCCACGTACACAGGGATGAACACTGAAGCTTTCTTT	CATYTGMNTEAFF
once	TRBJ1-1	TRBD1	TRBV28	TGTGCCAGCAGGGGGCAGGGGGGGATGAACACTGAAGCTTTCTTT	CASRGQGGMNTEAFF
-	TRBJ1-5	TRBD1	TRBV19	TGTGCCGGCCAGAGGGGGCCCAATCAGCCCCAGCATTTT	CAGQRGPNQPQHF
-	TRBJ2-7	-	TRBV28	TGTGCCAGCAGACAGGCTACGTACCCCAGACTTCCTATGTTC	CASRQATYPRLPMF
-	TRBJ1-1	-	TRBV5-6	TGTGCCAGCAGCTTGGTTGGGAGGGTACCTGAAGCTTTCTTT	CASSLVGRVPEAFF
-	TRBJ2-3	-	TRBV7-3	TGTGCCAGCAGCTTACTGGCTAGTTTAACAGATACGCAGTATTTT	CASSLLASLTDTQYF
-	TRBJ1-1	TRBD1	TRBV29-1	TGCAGCGTTACAGGGGGACGAACTGAAGCTTTCTTT	CSVTGGRTEAFF
-	TRBJ2-5	TRBD1	TRBV7-3	TGTGCCAGCAGCTCCGGGACAGGGCGCGAAGAGACCCAGTACTTC	CASSSGTGREETQYF
-	TRBJ2-2	TRBD1	TRBV30	TGTGCCTGGATTAAGGGACAGGCCTCGAACACCGGGGAGCTGTTTTTT	CAWIKGQASNTGELFF
-	TRBJ2-7	-	TRBV28	TGTGCCAGCAGTTCCCCCGGAGGGCGCACCTACGAGCAGTACTTC	CASSSPGGRTYEQYF
-	TRBJ2-7	-	TRBV28	TGTGCCAGCAGTAAGGAGACCTACGAGCAGTACTTC	CASSKETYEQYF
-	TRBJ2-7	-	TRBV7-8	TGTGCCAGCAGCTTAGAGGGCGACAGCTCCTACGAGCAGTACTTC	CASSLEGDSSYEQYF
-	TRBJ2-5	-	TRBV6-6	TGTGCCAGCAGTCAGCCGGGGGTGGAGACCCAGTACTTC	CASSQPGVETQYF
once	TRBJ2-7	-	TRBV27	TGTGCCAGCAGTCCGCGATATGAAGGAGGCTACGAGCAGTACTTC	CASSPRYEGGYEQYF
-	TRBJ2-7	TRBD2	TRBV7-9	TGTGCCAGCAGCCCCACTAGCGGGACCTCGTACGAGCAGTACTTC	CASSPTSGTSYEQYF
-	TRBJ2-3	TRBD2	TRBV5-1	TGCGCCAGCAGCTTGGGACTAGCGGGAGGAGATACGCAGTATTTT	CASSLGLAGGDTQYF
-	TRBJ1-5	-	TRBV27	TGTGCCAGCAGTTTGTATCGCAATCAGCCCCAGCATTTT	CASSLYRNQPQHF
-	TRBJ2-5	-	TRBV10-3	TGTGCCATCAGCGTACAGCAAAAAGAGACCCAGTACTTC	CAISVQQKETQYF
few	TRBJ2-1	TRBD2	TRBV5-6	TGTGCCAGCAGCCAGGGACTAGTAACCTACAATGAGCAGTTCTTC	CASSQGLVTYNEQFF
-	TRBJ2-5	-	TRBV5-1	TGCGCCAGCAGCTTAGAGGGGGAAGAGACCCAGTACTTC	CASSLEGEETQYF
-	TRBJ2-2	-	TRBV19	TGTGCCAGTAGTATTTCGGCTAGTCATACCGGGGAGCTGTTTTTT	CASSISASHTGELFF
-	TRBJ2-7	-	TRBV19	TGTGCCAGTAGTAAGAGGACAAATTCCGAGCAGTACTTC	CASSKRTNSEQYF
once	TRBJ2-6	-	TRBV6-5	TGTGCCAGCGGCCGGGACACCCACGCCAACGTCCTGACTTTC	CASGRDTHANVLTF
-	TRBJ2-5	TRBD2	TRBV7-3	TGTGCCAGCAGCCTACTAACTAGCGGGAGGGAAGAGACCCAGTACTTC	CASSLLTSGREETQYF
-	TRBJ2-5	-	TRBV5-1	TGCGCCAGCAGCTTATCTGCCGGGACAGAGACCCAGTACTTC	CASSLSAGTETQYF
-	TRBJ2-7	TRBD2	TRBV27	TGTGCCAGCAGTCCGGGGACTAGCGGGAGGGAGCAGTACTTC	CASSPGTSGREQYF
-	TRBJ2-1	-	TRBV7-6	TGTGCCAGCAGCTTAGGACAGGTTCACAATGAGCAGTTCTTC	CASSLGQVHNEQFF
-	TRBJ2-3	TRBD1	TRBV2	TGTGCCAGCAGTGCCCAGGGGGTTTCTCAAGATACGCAGTATTTT	CASSAQGVSQDTQYF
-	TRBJ2-3	-	TRBV5-1	TGCGCCAGCAGCTTGACGGTTAGCACAGATACGCAGTATTTT	CASSLTVSTDTQYF
-	TRBJ2-2	TRBD2	TRBV2	TGTGCCAGCAGGGGACTAGCGGATACCGGGGAGCTGTTTTTT	CASRGLADTGELFF
-	TRBJ2-4	-	TRBV6-1	TGTGCCAGCAGTGTAGGTTTCACAAACATTCAGTACTTC	CASSVGFTNIQYF
-	TRBJ2-3	-	TRBV25-1	TGTGCCAGCAGTGAATCTCTCTCCCTTGGGACTAGCACAGATACGCAGTATTTT	CASSESLSLGTSTDTQYF
-	TRBJ1-4	TRBD1	TRBV30	TGTGCCTGGAGTGTACAGGGGTGGGTGGGAGAAAAACTGTTTTTT	CAWSVQGWVGEKLFF
-	TRBJ1-1	-	TRBV5-1	TGCGCCAGCAGTTCTTCTCCACCGAACACTGAAGCTTTCTTT	CASSSSPPNTEAFF
-	TRBJ1-1	-	TRBV7-9	TGTGCCAGCAGGGGGGACCAGGGACCATCGTTTACGGCTGAAGCTTTCTTT	CASRGDQGPSFTAEAFF